Listed below are T cell receptor beta chains from one sample, sequenced in a study of blood T cell repertoires in COVID-19. This table comes from immunoSEQ multiplex PCR, and its TCRdb copy is limited to in-frame clones, with some not included. The data contain 200,000 or so clones, about four fifths of them singletons. Sequenced sample: peripheral blood. The source is a woman over 75 with COVID-19, enrolled during active disease. CDR3s include the opening cysteine and the closing phenylalanine or tryptophan. D genes are given only for firm matches. A row's size may be missing; if present it is once, few, many or a size class.

d_gene: .; j_gene: TRBJ1-2; abundance: .; v_gene: TRBV7-8; CDR3aa: CASSVGFYGYTF; CDR3nt: TGTGCCAGCAGCGTCGGGTTCTATGGCTACACCTTC
d_gene: .; j_gene: TRBJ2-5; abundance: once; v_gene: TRBV12-3/TRBV12-4; CDR3aa: CASSLAGRETQYF; CDR3nt: TGTGCCAGCAGTTTGGCGGGGAGGGAGACCCAGTACTTC
d_gene: .; j_gene: TRBJ1-5; abundance: .; v_gene: TRBV18; CDR3aa: CASSPSGGNQPQHF; CDR3nt: TGTGCCAGCTCACCATCAGGGGGCAATCAGCCCCAGCATTTT
d_gene: TRBD1; j_gene: TRBJ2-1; abundance: .; v_gene: TRBV6-5; CDR3aa: CASSPRDSPYNEQFF; CDR3nt: TGTGCCAGCAGTCCCCGGGACAGCCCATACAATGAGCAGTTCTTC
d_gene: TRBD2; j_gene: TRBJ2-1; abundance: .; v_gene: TRBV6-9; CDR3aa: CASTGAGTSSNEQFF; CDR3nt: TGTGCCAGCACCGGAGCCGGGACTAGTAGTAATGAGCAGTTCTTC
d_gene: TRBD1; j_gene: TRBJ2-7; abundance: .; v_gene: TRBV9; CDR3aa: CASSSDRVGEQYF; CDR3nt: TGTGCCAGCAGCTCGGACAGGGTGGGCGAGCAGTACTTC
d_gene: .; j_gene: TRBJ1-6; abundance: .; v_gene: TRBV7-2; CDR3aa: CASSSGTLGNSPLHF; CDR3nt: TGTGCCAGCAGCTCGGGGACATTAGGGAATTCACCCCTCCACTTT
d_gene: .; j_gene: TRBJ2-1; abundance: .; v_gene: TRBV6-2/TRBV6-3; CDR3aa: CASSYSWTEYNEQFF; CDR3nt: TGTGCCAGCAGTTACTCGTGGACTGAATACAATGAGCAGTTCTTC
d_gene: TRBD1; j_gene: TRBJ1-4; abundance: .; v_gene: TRBV5-6; CDR3aa: CASAGQGFEKLFF; CDR3nt: TGTGCCAGCGCAGGACAGGGGTTTGAAAAACTGTTTTTT
d_gene: .; j_gene: TRBJ1-2; abundance: .; v_gene: TRBV7-9; CDR3aa: CASSLSWGGYGYTF; CDR3nt: TGTGCCAGCAGCTTGTCCTGGGGAGGCTATGGCTACACCTTC
d_gene: .; j_gene: TRBJ2-3; abundance: .; v_gene: TRBV27; CDR3aa: CASSLFATVTDTQYF; CDR3nt: TGTGCCAGCAGTTTGTTCGCGACAGTCACAGATACGCAGTATTTT
d_gene: TRBD2; j_gene: TRBJ2-1; abundance: .; v_gene: TRBV7-8; CDR3aa: CASSPLAGGYNEQFF; CDR3nt: TGTGCCAGCAGCCCCCTAGCGGGGGGGTACAATGAGCAGTTCTTC
d_gene: TRBD1; j_gene: TRBJ2-3; abundance: .; v_gene: TRBV9; CDR3aa: CASSYRDRVSDTQYF; CDR3nt: TGTGCCAGCAGCTACCGGGACAGGGTCTCAGATACGCAGTATTTT
d_gene: TRBD1; j_gene: TRBJ1-3; abundance: .; v_gene: TRBV14; CDR3aa: CASSRGTGLRGNTIYF; CDR3nt: TGTGCCAGCAGCCGAGGGACAGGGTTGCGTGGAAACACCATATATTTT
d_gene: .; j_gene: TRBJ2-3; abundance: .; v_gene: TRBV4-1; CDR3aa: CASTWRQTNTDTQYF; CDR3nt: TGCGCCAGCACCTGGAGGCAAACTAATACAGATACGCAGTATTTT